Listed here are 2 T cell receptor beta chains from one sample, sequenced in a study of prognosis after radiotherapy for stage I lung cancer. Genomic DNA served as the source from which two-round multiplex PCR generated TCR beta CDR3 amplicons. First-round PCR, the initial amplification, used primers specific to each TRBV and TRBJ gene. TCRdb independently ran MiXCR on the multiplex PCR reads; one entry per CDR3 protein. In the table there are 30,000 to 40,000 distinct CDR3 sequences, around a third of which are singletons. The specimen comprised PBMCs, sampled before or after stereotactic body radiation therapy (not recorded which). The receptors originated from a donor aged 50 or older with non-small cell lung cancer.

This clonotype was counted only a few times. One end of the junction is discordant with germline, which a read error may explain. The V gene is TRBV5-4, the J gene TRBJ2-6, with TRBD1 identical over 10 bases. CDR1 and CDR2 from the germline V gene are SGHNT and YYREEE (reference sequence). The CDR3 is 19 residues long. CDR3 coding DNA: TGTGCTAGCAGCTTGACAGGGGGCCCATCCCCAACTGGGGCCAACGTCCTGACTTTC. It translates to CASSLTGGPSPTGANVLTF.

This clonotype was found many times. V and J are TRBV2 and TRBJ2-2, with D unclear. The CDR3 is made up of 12 amino acids. Per the germline V gene, CDR1 is SNHLY and CDR2 is FYNNEI. With 5 bases removed from V and 6 bases from J, the gap between germline ends came to 7 bases. DNA for the CDR3: TGTGCCAGCAGTCTACATGCCGGGGAGCTGTTTTTT. This translates into CASSLHAGELFF.